This entry concerns a single T cell receptor (beta chain). Its matching antigen is unknown. The data originate from a study of shared clonotypes between healthy human individuals. Study context: Per-donor plates numbered three CD4 naive, three CD4 memory, two CD8 naive and one CD8 memory. Findings and limits, study-wide: Clonotypes that were shared across a handful of donors made up around 5% of naive CD4 clonotypes.

The CDR3 totals 13 residues. The germline V gene has CDR1 SQVTM and CDR2 ANQGSEA. V lost 2 bases and J lost 4; bases outside the gene matches: 3. It was around 190 ng DNA, around 32,000 T cell genomes, that sorted-subset replicate PCRs used. The method was immunoSEQ multiplex PCR; TCRdb's version includes in-frame clones alone and lacks a portion of them. Among roughly 520,000 clones listed, 90% to 97% were seen once. The origin of this receptor is a woman in her 30s in good health. Sequenced: naive CD4+ T cells sorted from blood. This sample's subset: CD45RA+ positively selected. V gene TRBV29-1 combines with J gene TRBJ1-1; TRBD1 agrees at 8 bases. In DNA, the CDR3 is TGCAGCGTTGAAACACAGGGGGGCACTGAAGCTTTCTTT. Its protein is CSVETQGGTEAFF.